Detailed here is one T cell receptor beta chain. The data were produced by immunoSEQ multiplex PCR, yet TCRdb's version contains in-frame clones alone and is incomplete. This repertoire shows about 38,000 clones, roughly 92% found once; its top ten account for 18%. Described time point: baseline, week 1 (first vaccination visit). Treatment in this sample: pre-vaccination baseline after standard-of-care therapy. The donors had new WHO grade 3 or 4 astrocytomas; these were IDH1-mutant and ATRX-lost. This record belongs to a study of a mutant IDH1 vaccine in newly diagnosed glioma. CDR1 and CDR2 from the germline V gene are MNHEY and SVGAGI. The CDR3 has 15 residues. V shed 6 bases and J shed 6 bases, with 20 bases lying between them.

This specimen was PBMCs, taken from a glioma patient treated with radiotherapy, temozolomide or both. This clonotype was sampled from a man between 18 and 29 years old with glioma. The rearrangement links TRBV6-5 to TRBJ1-1, with a possible D match to TRBD1 (5 bases). The CDR3 here is CASSYGSAGASEAFF. Here the CDR3 DNA reads TGTGCCAGCAGCTACGGGTCAGCTGGGGCCTCTGAAGCTTTCTTT.